These T cell receptor beta chains were read from a single sample in a study of OX40 agonist ivuxolimab in advanced cancers. Produced via immunoSEQ multiplex PCR; TCRdb's table is partial and in-frame only. The sample includes tens of thousands of clones, 75% to 90% of them seen just once. The input for sequencing was CD4+ or CD8+ T cells sorted from blood, taken in a trial of the OX40 agonist ivuxolimab. The receptors shown here come from an adult with an advanced solid tumor such as melanoma, head and neck, liver or kidney cancer. Each CDR3 is given with its conserved first and last residue. The D gene is left open where the match is weak. Only part of the rows carry a size: once, few, many, or a class if the clone is expanded.

>TRBV9|14|NA|NA|TRBJ1-6
TGTGCCAGCAGCGTACAACAGGGCCATTCACCCCTCCACTTT
CASSVQQGHSPLHF
>TRBV14|20|NA|once|TRBJ2-1
TGTGCCAGCAGCCAAGACCCCCGGGAGACTAGGAATCCCCCTCTCAATGAGCAGTTCTTC
CASSQDPRETRNPPLNEQFF
>TRBV10-3|14|NA|NA|TRBJ2-7
TGTGCCGCCGGGGGTTTGCCGGGGATGGGCGAGCAGTACTTC
CAAGGLPGMGEQYF
>TRBV18|15|NA|NA|TRBJ1-5
TGTGCCAGCTCACCTACACCCTCGGGGGATCAGCCCCAGCATTTT
CASSPTPSGDQPQHF
>TRBV19|15|NA|NA|TRBJ2-6
TGTGCCAGTAGTATAATGAGCTCTGGGGCCAACGTCCTGACTTTC
CASSIMSSGANVLTF
>TRBV19|17|NA|NA|TRBJ1-5
TGTGCCAGTAGTATCCGACGGACGACTTATAGCAATCAGCCCCAGCATTTT
CASSIRRTTYSNQPQHF
>TRBV6-6|15|TRBD2|once|TRBJ2-7
TGTGCCAGCAGTTACTCCGGGAGGACCCCCTACGAGCAGTACTTC
CASSYSGRTPYEQYF
>TRBV7-6|15|TRBD1|NA|TRBJ2-3
TGTGCCAGCAGCTTCCCGGACAGGGGGTCAGATACGCAGTATTTT
CASSFPDRGSDTQYF
>TRBV14|15|TRBD2|NA|TRBJ2-3
TGTGCCAGCAGCTCCCGACTAGCGGGTCTAGATACGCAGTATTTT
CASSSRLAGLDTQYF
>TRBV6-1|15|NA|NA|TRBJ1-4
TGTGCCAGCAGTGAAGCAAGAGGAGGGGTGGAAAAACTGTTTTTT
CASSEARGGVEKLFF
>TRBV6-5|13|NA|NA|TRBJ2-7
TGTGCCAGCAGTGCCGGGACCGCCGGGGAGCAGTACTTC
CASSAGTAGEQYF
>TRBV19|15|TRBD2|NA|TRBJ2-7
TGTGCCAGTAGCCCGGGACTAGCGGGGGGCTACGAGCAGTACTTC
CASSPGLAGGYEQYF
>TRBV2|11|NA|NA|TRBJ2-1
TGTGCCAGCAGTGTAGGACTCCTTCCGTTCTTC
CASSVGLLPFF
>TRBV10-2|13|NA|once|TRBJ1-5
TGCGCCAGCATTCCCGGGCCGGGTCAGCCCCAGCATTTT
CASIPGPGQPQHF
>TRBV29-1|13|NA|NA|TRBJ2-7
TGCAGCGTTGTATATGGGAGAGGTTACGAGCAGTACTTC
CSVVYGRGYEQYF
>TRBV2|16|NA|NA|TRBJ1-5
TGTGCCAGCAGTGACCCGTGGGGTTTTGGCAATCAGCCCCAGCATTTT
CASSDPWGFGNQPQHF
>TRBV7-2|15|NA|NA|TRBJ1-1
TGTGCCAGCAGCTTAAGGACAGACCCCAACACTGAAGCTTTCTTT
CASSLRTDPNTEAFF
>TRBV5-5|14|NA|NA|TRBJ1-5
TGTGCCAGCAGCCTTGACACCCTTTTAGGGTCCCAGCATTTT
CASSLDTLLGSQHF
>TRBV11-2|14|NA|once|TRBJ2-5
TGTGCCAGCAGCTTAGATGGTCGTAGGGAGACCCAGTACTTC
CASSLDGRRETQYF
>TRBV11-2|14|NA|NA|TRBJ2-7
TGTGCCAGCAGCTTAGTCGGGGGCAACTACGAGCAGTACTTC
CASSLVGGNYEQYF
>TRBV19|15|NA|NA|TRBJ1-5
TGTGCCAGTATGGGAAAAGGGGCCCACGATCAGCCCCAGCATTTT
CASMGKGAHDQPQHF
>TRBV5-4|15|NA|NA|TRBJ2-7
TGTGCCAGCAGCTTGGGCCAGGGCCTCTCCTACGAGCAGTACTTC
CASSLGQGLSYEQYF
>TRBV30|14|NA|NA|TRBJ1-4
TGTGCCTGGAAAAGGGGCCTCAGAAGAGAAAAACTGTTTTTT
CAWKRGLRREKLFF
>TRBV6-5|13|NA|NA|TRBJ1-1
TGTGCCAGCAGTAACAGGGAGAACACTGAAGCTTTCTTT
CASSNRENTEAFF
>TRBV14|17|NA|NA|TRBJ2-6
TGTGCCAGCAGCCAGGCGGGACCGCACTCTGGGGCCAACGTCCTGACTTTC
CASSQAGPHSGANVLTF
>TRBV2|17|NA|NA|TRBJ2-6
TGTGCCAGCAGTGAAACAGGCTTGAGGACTGGGGCCAACGTCCTGACTTTC
CASSETGLRTGANVLTF
>TRBV11-2|14|NA|NA|TRBJ2-3
TGTGCCAGCAGCTCCTTACTCAGTAGATTAGAGCGCTATTTT
CASSSLLSRLERYF
>TRBV5-4|15|NA|NA|TRBJ2-2
TGTGCCAGCAGAAAGGGGGGCGCATACACCGGGGAGCTGTTTTTT
CASRKGGAYTGELFF
>TRBV5-4|17|TRBD2|NA|TRBJ2-1
TGTGCCAGCAGCTTGGTACTAGCGGGCCGCTCCTACAATGAGCAGTTCTTC
CASSLVLAGRSYNEQFF
>TRBV11-1|15|NA|NA|TRBJ1-3
TGTGCCAGCAGCTTAGAGTGGATCTCTGGAAACACCATATATTTT
CASSLEWISGNTIYF
>TRBV18|14|TRBD1|NA|TRBJ2-3
TGTGCCAGTTCAGGGACAGGGGCCAGAGATACGCAGTATTTT
CASSGTGARDTQYF
>TRBV2|14|NA|NA|TRBJ2-3
TGTGCCAGCACGGCCGTAGGGGCCGGAGATACGCAGTATTTT
CASTAVGAGDTQYF
>TRBV6-4|16|TRBD2|few|TRBJ2-3
TGTGCCAGCAGTCCTCTAGCGGGATTGCGCACAGATACGCAGTATTTT
CASSPLAGLRTDTQYF
>TRBV25-1|15|NA|NA|TRBJ2-7
TGTGCCAGCAGTCCGATAGGGACGTACCCAGGCGAGCAGTACTTC
CASSPIGTYPGEQYF
>TRBV27|13|NA|NA|TRBJ1-5
TGTGCCAGCAGTTTGCAAAGCAATCAGCCCCAGCATTTT
CASSLQSNQPQHF
>TRBV30|11|NA|NA|TRBJ2-7
TGTGCCTGGCAGACCTCCTACGAGCAGTACTTC
CAWQTSYEQYF
>TRBV10-1|13|TRBD2|NA|TRBJ2-3
TGCGCCAGCAGCCGGGGACTAGCAGATACGCAGTATTTT
CASSRGLADTQYF
>TRBV7-6|14|NA|NA|TRBJ2-3
TGTGCCAGCAGCTTAGCGGGTAGTTCAGATACGCAGTATTTT
CASSLAGSSDTQYF
>TRBV6-4|13|NA|NA|TRBJ2-5
TGTGCCAGCAGTTCCGGACCACAAGAGACCCAGTACTTC
CASSSGPQETQYF
>TRBV6-6|16|TRBD2|once|TRBJ2-1
TGTGCCAGCAGTTACTCGACTAGCGGGAGGGGGGATGAGCAGTTCTTC
CASSYSTSGRGDEQFF
>TRBV5-1|15|NA|NA|TRBJ1-6
TGCGCCAGCAGCTTACAGGACAGCTATAATTCACCCCTCCACTTT
CASSLQDSYNSPLHF
>TRBV7-6|14|NA|NA|TRBJ1-1
TGTGCCAGCAGCTTAGGGGGGGCGGGCACTGAAGCTTTCTTT
CASSLGGAGTEAFF
>TRBV9|15|TRBD1|NA|TRBJ1-5
TGTGCCGGCAGCGGTACAGGGGGTAGCAATCAGCCCCAGCATTTT
CAGSGTGGSNQPQHF
>TRBV27|19|TRBD2|NA|TRBJ2-3
TGTGCCAGCGGTGGGTTAAGCGGGAGGCATTCCCGACGCACAGATACGCAGTATTTT
CASGGLSGRHSRRTDTQYF
>TRBV4-2|16|NA|NA|TRBJ2-3
TGTGCCAGCAGCCAAGACCGCACTACACCCACAGATACGCAGTATTTT
CASSQDRTTPTDTQYF
>TRBV7-9|15|NA|NA|TRBJ1-4
TGTGCCAGCAGCTCAGGGGTCGGGGGAAATGAAAAACTGTTTTTT
CASSSGVGGNEKLFF
>TRBV11-2|14|NA|NA|TRBJ2-7
TGTGCCAGCAGCTTACAGGGAAGCCCCTCCGAGCAGTACTTC
CASSLQGSPSEQYF
>TRBV4-1|14|NA|NA|TRBJ1-5
TGCGCCAGCAGCCAACTTAGAGGGAATCAGCCCCAGCATTTT
CASSQLRGNQPQHF
>TRBV5-6|12|NA|NA|TRBJ1-2
TGTGCCAGCAGCCCTAACCGCTATGGCTACACCTTC
CASSPNRYGYTF
>TRBV7-8|15|TRBD2|NA|TRBJ2-2
TGTGCCAGCAGCCCCCGGACTAGCGGGAACGGGGAGCTGTTTTTT
CASSPRTSGNGELFF
>TRBV6-4|16|NA|NA|TRBJ1-5
TGTGCCAGCAGTCCGGACCCTTGGGAGAGCAATCAGCCCCAGCATTTT
CASSPDPWESNQPQHF
>TRBV2|13|NA|once|TRBJ2-7
TGTGCCAGCAGTGAGAGCCACGGGGGCGAGCAGTACTTC
CASSESHGGEQYF
>TRBV7-9|16|TRBD1|NA|TRBJ1-1
TGTGCCAGCAGCTTCGGACAGGTGGGGACTTACGGTGAAGCTTTCTTT
CASSFGQVGTYGEAFF
>TRBV11-2|11|NA|NA|TRBJ2-7
TGTGCCAGCAGCACTACACTGCCGCAGTACTTC
CASSTTLPQYF
>TRBV7-9|15|TRBD2|NA|TRBJ2-1
TGTGCCAGCAGCCTAGCGGGAGGGCCTAGTTATGAGCAGTTCTTC
CASSLAGGPSYEQFF
>TRBV7-3|13|NA|once|TRBJ1-2
TGTGCCAGCAGCTTAAATTCTAACTATGGCTACACCTTC
CASSLNSNYGYTF
>TRBV5-1|14|TRBD1|NA|TRBJ1-3
TGCGCCAGCTCGGGACAGAACTCTGGAAACACCATATATTTT
CASSGQNSGNTIYF
>TRBV19|15|TRBD2|NA|TRBJ2-7
TGTGCCAGTAGTATCCCGGGACTAGCGGGCTACGAGCAGTACTTC
CASSIPGLAGYEQYF
>TRBV19|15|TRBD1|NA|TRBJ1-1
TGTGCCAGCGACCGGGACAGGGGGCCCCAGGGTGAAGCTTTCTTT
CASDRDRGPQGEAFF